This T cell receptor (beta chain) was observed in a study of cytomegalovirus exposure and HLA in healthy donors. Libraries were prepared by immunoSEQ multiplex PCR; TCRdb keeps only in-frame clonotypes and omits some of them. The sample has around 150,000 clones, roughly nine tenths seen once. Comments on this clone: No antigen is known for it.

Separation from the roughly 670-subject first cohort characterized the roughly 130-subject validation cohort, to which the donors belonged. Whole-study findings and limits: A few chains tied to CMV proved CMV antigen-specific in vitro. Most TCR sequences proved rare, with some public TCRs found in many donors. Both high specificity and high sensitivity reportedly marked the classifier's diagnosis of cytomegalovirus status.

The CDR3 runs to 14 residues. Germline CDR1 is SGHAT and CDR2 is FQNNGV. Trimming took 0 bases from V and 7 from J; bases not matched to a gene: 5. Sequencing used PBMCs. The rearrangement links TRBV11-2 to TRBJ1-2; 7 bases fit TRBD1. This clonotype originated in a young woman in good health and CMV-seronegative. The CDR3 spells CASSLEQGDAGYTF. DNA for the CDR3: TGTGCCAGCAGCTTAGAGCAGGGGGATGCTGGCTACACCTTC.